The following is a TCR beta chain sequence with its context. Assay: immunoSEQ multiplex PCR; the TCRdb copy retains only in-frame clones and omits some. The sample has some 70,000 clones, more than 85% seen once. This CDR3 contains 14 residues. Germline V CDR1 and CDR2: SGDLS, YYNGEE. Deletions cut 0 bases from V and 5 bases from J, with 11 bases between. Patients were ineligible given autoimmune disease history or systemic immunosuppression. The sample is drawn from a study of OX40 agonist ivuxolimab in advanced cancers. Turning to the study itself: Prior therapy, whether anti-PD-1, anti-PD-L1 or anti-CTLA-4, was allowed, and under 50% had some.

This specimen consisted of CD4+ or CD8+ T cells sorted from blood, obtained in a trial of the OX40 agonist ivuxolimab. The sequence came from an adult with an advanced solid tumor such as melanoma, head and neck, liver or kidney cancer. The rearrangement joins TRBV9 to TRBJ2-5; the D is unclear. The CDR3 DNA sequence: TGTGCCAGCAGCGTAGGGGCCAGCGTGGAGACCCAGTACTTC. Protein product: CASSVGASVETQYF.